The subject of this entry is one T cell receptor beta chain. Its target is not known. This entry is derived from a study of OX40 agonist ivuxolimab in advanced cancers. The wider study: Partial responses, seen in three patients, involved one hepatocellular carcinoma and two cutaneous melanomas. Notes on the study in general: There were, on average, more expanded clones in CD8+ T cells than in CD4+.

The table came from immunoSEQ multiplex PCR; TCRdb's copy has only in-frame clones and leaves some out. The table lists tens of thousands of clones, roughly 85% of them singletons. With 4 bases removed from V and 1 base from J, the gap between germline ends came to 8 bases. The CDR3 runs 13 residues. Germline CDR1 reads ENHRY; CDR2 reads SYGVKD. The TCR originated in an adult with an advanced solid tumor such as melanoma, head and neck, liver or kidney cancer. The material sequenced was CD4+ or CD8+ T cells sorted from blood, taken in a trial of the OX40 agonist ivuxolimab. The rearrangement uses TRBV10-3 and TRBJ2-7; TRBD1 is a possible D gene (6 bases). The CDR3 nucleotides read TGTGCCATCAGTGGGCAGGGGTCCTACGAGCAGTACTTC. Its translation: CAISGQGSYEQYF.